These 19 T cell receptor beta chains were all obtained from the same sample, sequenced in a study of response to subunit inactivated influenza vaccine. Via MiXCR, TCRdb re-called the RT-PCR reads, giving one row per CDR3 protein. The sample comprises 530,000 or so distinct CDR3 sequences, 10% to 15% of which are singletons, and about 9.4% rests with the top ten. The specimen was PBMCs from blood, collected on the day of vaccination. Source of these receptors: a man aged 50-59 years who received an inactivated influenza vaccine.

V is TRBV29-1 and J is TRBJ1-1; D not resolved. The V and J ends lost 6 bases and 6 bases respectively, with 17 bases between them. CDR1 is SQVTM, CDR2 ANQGSEA, per germline. The CDR3 totals 13 residues. The CDR3 nucleotides read TGCAGCGTGAGGTATACAGCGCTCCCTGAAGCTTTCTTT. This gives the protein CSVRYTALPEAFF.

The chain joins TRBV7-8 to TRBJ2-5; possible D gene TRBD2, 6 bases. This CDR3 has 15 amino acids. Trimming took 4 bases from V and 2 from J, leaving 14 bases between them. CDR1 SGHVS and CDR2 FQNEAQ come from the germline V gene. The CDR3 loop reads CASSWLGGGQETQYF. The DNA for the CDR3 is TGTGCCAGCAGCTGGCTGGGTGGGGGGCAAGAGACCCAGTACTTC.

The chain is built from TRBV27 and TRBJ2-1, with TRBD2 identical over 9 bases. The CDR3 contains 15 residues. V gave up 4 bases and J gave up 12 bases; unmatched junction bases: 13. Germline loops: CDR1 MNHEY, CDR2 SMNVEV (reference sequence). Here the CDR3 reads CASSSSGAEVLGQFF. In DNA form, the CDR3 reads TGTGCCAGCAGTTCTAGCGGGGCGGAGGTATTGGGGCAGTTCTTC.

This clonotype came up many times. The gene calls are TRBV28 and TRBJ2-1, with 11 bases lining up with TRBD2. Germline CDR1 reads MDHEN; CDR2 reads SYDVKM. V shed 5 bases, J shed 5 bases, and the junction held 8 bases outside the gene matches. The length of the CDR3 is 16 residues. CDR3: CASSTYGGLADNEQFF. In DNA, the CDR3 is TGTGCCAGCAGTACCTACGGGGGACTAGCGGACAATGAGCAGTTCTTC. The full variable domain, rest sourced from reference TRBV28 and TRBJ2-1, is DVKVTQSSRYLVKRTGEKVFLECVQDMDHENMFWYRQDPGLGLRLIYFSYDVKMKEKGDIPEGYSVSREKKERFSLILESASTNQTSMYLCASSTYGGLADNEQFFGPGTRLTVL.

The chain has TRBV7-6 and TRBJ2-7; TRBD2 matches at 10 bases. The junction had 5 bases not matched to a gene; V was cut back by 4 bases and J by 2 bases. The CDR3 consists of 15 residues. From germline, CDR1 is SGHVS and CDR2 FNYEAQ. CDR3 coding DNA: TGTGCCAGCAGCTCTCCCCTAGCGGGAGCCTACGAGCAGTACTTC. Protein: CASSSPLAGAYEQYF.

The table lists this clonotype with a few counts. The chain carries TRBV28 and TRBJ2-1, with a possible D match to TRBD2 (7 bases). Germline V gene sequence: CDR1 MDHEN, CDR2 SYDVKM. Trimming took 6 bases from V and 2 from J, leaving 20 bases between them. The CDR3 loop spans 17 amino acids. CDR3 sequence: CASSDKGGLPTYNEQFF. In DNA form, the CDR3 reads TGTGCCAGCAGCGATAAGGGGGGACTACCCACCTACAATGAGCAGTTCTTC.

The sample holds a few counts of this clonotype. V usage is TRBV6-2 or TRBV6-3 and J usage is TRBJ1-1; D remains ambiguous. Germline values: CDR1 MNHEY, CDR2 SVGEGT. V lost 8 bases and J 3 bases, leaving 13 bases between the germline ends. The CDR3 has 13 residues. CDR3 bases: TGTGCCAGCCATGGAAAGACACACACTGAAGCTTTCTTT. It codes for CASHGKTHTEAFF.

This clonotype was counted ten times or more. The genes are TRBV5-1 and TRBJ2-1, with TRBD2 matching over 7 bases. CDR3 size: 14 residues. The germline gives CDR1 SGHRS, CDR2 YFSETQ. The V gene end was trimmed by 7 bases and the J gene end by 8 bases; junction bases not matched to a gene: 12. DNA of the CDR3: TGCGCCAGCTCCCGTGGGGGGGGTTACGATGAGCAGTTCTTC. Protein product: CASSRGGGYDEQFF.

This clonotype was counted between two and nine times. The gene calls are TRBV5-1 and TRBJ1-2, with D perhaps matching TRBD1 (5 bases). The CDR3 covers 16 residues. Germline loops: CDR1 SGHRS, CDR2 YFSETQ. The V end lost 0 bases, the J end lost 2 bases, and 14 bases lay between the germline ends. The CDR3 coding sequence is TGCGCCAGCAGCTTGGATTCGACAGCCCTAAACTATGGCTACACCTTC. It is translated as CASSLDSTALNYGYTF.

Here the CDR3 DNA reads TGTGCCAGTACCCCCTTCATCGGCTACAATGAGCAGTTCTTC. It is translated as CASTPFIGYNEQFF. The V and J genes are TRBV19 and TRBJ2-1; D remains ambiguous. CDR1 is LNHDA, CDR2 SQIVND, per germline (reference sequence). The length of the CDR3 is 14 residues. The germline V and J ends were trimmed by 7 bases and 3 bases, with 13 bases remaining between them.

The V and J genes are TRBV7-2 and TRBJ2-7, with 7 bases aligning to TRBD1. The germline CDR1 and CDR2 sequences are SGHTA and FQGNSA. This CDR3 is 14 amino acids long. Trimming cost V 5 bases and J 4 bases; bases outside gene matches: 8. The CDR3 here is CASSQQGRWYEQYF. The CDR3 DNA reads TGTGCCAGCAGCCAACAGGGGCGATGGTACGAGCAGTACTTC.

This clonotype was counted many times. The rearrangement uses TRBV29-1 and TRBJ2-5; 10 bases map to TRBD1. V lost 6 bases, J lost 3 bases, and 4 bases stayed unmatched. The CDR3 spans 13 residues. The V gene's germline CDR1 is SQVTM and CDR2 ANQGSEA. In DNA, the CDR3 is TGCAGCGTCACCGGGACAGGGGAAGAGACCCAGTACTTC. This encodes CSVTGTGEETQYF. The full variable domain, rest sourced from reference TRBV29-1 and TRBJ2-5, is SAVISQKPSRDICQRGTSLTIQCQVDSQVTMMFWYRQQPGQSLTLIATANQGSEATYESGFVIDKFPISRPNLTFSTLTVSNMSPEDSSIYLCSVTGTGEETQYFGPGTRLLVL.

The chain links TRBV11-2 to TRBJ2-7; the D gene is possibly TRBD2 (5 bases). Trimming pared 5 bases from V and 4 bases from J, leaving 21 bases between. This CDR3 is built from 16 residues. CDR1 and CDR2 (germline): SGHAT, FQNNGV. CDR3 residues: CASSLNGLVARYEQYF. Here the CDR3 DNA reads TGTGCCAGCAGCCTAAACGGACTCGTAGCTAGGTACGAGCAGTACTTC.

In its sample, this clonotype was seen many times. V usage is TRBV6-1 and J usage is TRBJ2-3; D call uncertain. The CDR3 runs to 12 residues. Trimming removed 1 base from V and 6 bases from J, with 5 bases in between. Per the germline V gene, CDR1 is MNHNS and CDR2 is SASEGT. The DNA of the CDR3 is TGTGCCAGCAGTGAAGGATTCGATACGCAGTATTTT. It encodes CASSEGFDTQYF.

The table lists this clonotype with many counts. The J gene is TRBJ2-7, the V gene TRBV12-3 or TRBV12-4, with D possibly TRBD1 on 5 matching bases. The CDR3 extends over 12 amino acids. Between the trimmed V and J ends, which lost 6 bases and 6 bases, there was a span of 12 bases. The CDR3 loop reads CASSPDSPEQYF. Here the CDR3 DNA reads TGTGCCAGCAGCCCTGACAGTCCCGAGCAGTACTTC.

The rearrangement uses TRBV5-1 and TRBJ2-1, with D unclear. The CDR3 extends over 17 amino acids. Per the germline V gene, CDR1 is SGHRS and CDR2 is YFSETQ. Trimming removed 0 bases from V and 0 bases from J, with 13 bases in between. CDR3 nucleotides: TGCGCCAGCAGCTTGGTACAGCATATTCGCTCCTACAATGAGCAGTTCTTC. Its translation: CASSLVQHIRSYNEQFF.

This clonotype was found a few times. The chain links TRBV12-3 or TRBV12-4 to TRBJ2-4, with D possibly being TRBD1 or TRBD2 (5 bases each). The CDR3 length is 14 residues. Trimming removed 4 bases at V and 8 bases at J, with 15 bases between. The DNA for the CDR3 is TGTGCCAGCAGTTCCGGGACCTCGTTCGACATTCAGTACTTC. Amino acids: CASSSGTSFDIQYF.

The chain links TRBV29-1 to TRBJ2-1, with D possibly being TRBD1 (6 bases). This CDR3 region has 12 residues. V was cut by 7 bases and J by 4 bases, with 11 bases left in between. CDR1 and CDR2 from the germline V gene are SQVTM and ANQGSEA. The CDR3 sequence: CSGGLAYNEQFF. CDR3 DNA sequence: TGCAGCGGGGGGCTAGCTTACAATGAGCAGTTCTTC.

This clonotype occurred a few times. This chain's CDR3 is CASSPILAGEAYGYTF. The CDR3 DNA reads TGTGCCAGCAGCCCAATCCTCGCAGGAGAGGCCTATGGCTACACCTTC. The rearrangement links TRBV27 to TRBJ1-2; D call uncertain. The length of the CDR3 is 16 residues. Germline V gives CDR1 MNHEY, CDR2 SMNVEV (reference sequence). V was pared by 6 bases and J by 4 bases, with 21 bases between.